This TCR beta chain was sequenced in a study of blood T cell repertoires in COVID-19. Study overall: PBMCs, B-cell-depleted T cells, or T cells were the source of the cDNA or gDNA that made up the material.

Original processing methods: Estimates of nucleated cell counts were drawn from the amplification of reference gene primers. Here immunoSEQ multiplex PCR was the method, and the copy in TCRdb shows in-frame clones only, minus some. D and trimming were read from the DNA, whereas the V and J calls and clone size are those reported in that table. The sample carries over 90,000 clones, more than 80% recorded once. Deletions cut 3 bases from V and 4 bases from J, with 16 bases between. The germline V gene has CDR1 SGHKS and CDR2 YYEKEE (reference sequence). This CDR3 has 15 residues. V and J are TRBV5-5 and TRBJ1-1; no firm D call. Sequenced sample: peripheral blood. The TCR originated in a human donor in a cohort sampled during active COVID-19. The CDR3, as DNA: TGTGCCAGCAGCTACTCGAGCGGACGTGGCACTGAAGCTTTCTTT. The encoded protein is CASSYSSGRGTEAFF.